These 28 T cell receptor beta chains originate from one sample sequenced in a study of early T cells in non-severe SARS-CoV-2 infection. TCRdb passed the 5' RACE reads through MiXCR, listing each CDR3 protein once. Here the sample spans about 58,000 distinct CDR3 sequences, 7.7% being singletons. Material for sequencing was whole blood. These receptor sequences come from an adult who was a healthcare worker with PCR-confirmed SARS-CoV-2 infection or an uninfected control (not recorded which).

This clonotype came up many times. The chain has TRBV30 and TRBJ2-7; D possibly uses TRBD1 or TRBD2 (5 bases each). The V and J ends lost 5 bases and 0 bases respectively, with 11 bases between them. In germline, CDR1 is GTSNPN, CDR2 SVGIG (reference sequence). The CDR3 sequence is 13 residues long. The CDR3 DNA sequence: TGTGCCTGGGGCCGGGACCTCTCCTACGAGCAGTACTTC. Its translation is CAWGRDLSYEQYF.

This clonotype came up many times. V and J are TRBV12-3 or TRBV12-4 and TRBJ1-5; a possible D gene is TRBD1 (5 bases). The CDR3 sequence is 13 residues long. Deletions cut 5 bases from V and 7 bases from J, with 12 bases between. The CDR3 sequence is CASSPSREQPQHF. CDR3 bases: TGTGCCAGCAGTCCCTCCAGGGAACAGCCCCAGCATTTT.

This clonotype was picked up many times. The gene calls are TRBV28 and TRBJ2-7, with TRBD1 matching over 8 bases. V shed 5 bases, J shed 5 bases, and the junction held 11 bases outside the gene matches. CDR1 is MDHEN, CDR2 SYDVKM, per germline. This CDR3 is 15 amino acids long. CDR3 sequence reads: CASSRTAGGLHEQYF. The CDR3 nucleotides are TGTGCCAGCAGTCGTACCGCAGGGGGCCTCCACGAGCAGTACTTC.

V and J are TRBV5-1 and TRBJ2-5; D may be TRBD2 (5 bases). This CDR3 contains 13 residues. V lost 2 bases, J lost 4 bases, and 9 bases lay in between. Germline V gene lookup returns CDR1 SGHRS and CDR2 YFSETQ. CDR3 coding DNA: TGCGCCAGCAGCTTCGGGGTAAGAGAGACCCAGTACTTC. This translates into CASSFGVRETQYF.

This clonotype was counted between two and nine times. This chain uses TRBV20-1 with TRBJ2-7, with TRBD2 matching 10 bases. The CDR3 is made up of 15 amino acids. Per the germline V gene, CDR1 is DFQATT and CDR2 is SNEGSKA (reference sequence). V shed 2 bases and J 6 bases; nucleotides not matched to a gene: 10. As DNA, the CDR3 is TGCAGTGCTAGACCCTCTAGCGGGAGTTCGGGCGAGCAGTACTTC. Protein sequence: CSARPSSGSSGEQYF.

This clonotype was detected a few times. The chain is built from TRBV9 and TRBJ2-1, with 14 bases identical to TRBD2. Germline CDR1 and CDR2: SGDLS and YYNGEE. This CDR3 has 16 residues. V shed 3 bases, J shed 6 bases, and the junction held 5 bases outside the gene matches. The CDR3 loop reads CASSAWGLAGVNEQFF. CDR3 sequence (DNA): TGTGCCAGCAGCGCTTGGGGACTAGCGGGAGTCAATGAGCAGTTCTTC. Combining the CDR3 with reference TRBV9 and TRBJ2-1 gives the whole variable domain DSGVTQTPKHLITATGQRVTLRCSPRSGDLSVYWYQQSLDQGLQFLIQYYNGEERAKGNILERFSAQQFPDLHSELNLSSLELGDSALYFCASSAWGLAGVNEQFFGPGTRLTVL.

J is TRBJ2-3 and V is TRBV2; D may correspond to TRBD1 or TRBD2 (5 bases each). V dropped 6 bases and J dropped 1 base, with 11 bases sitting between them. Germline V gene lookup returns CDR1 SNHLY and CDR2 FYNNEI. This CDR3 is 14 amino acids long. The CDR3 here is CASRLGTRTDTQYF. In nucleotides, the CDR3 is TGTGCCAGCAGGCTAGGGACCCGCACAGATACGCAGTATTTT.

This clonotype was counted at least ten times. CDR3 in amino acids: CASSPRDRPNEQFF. CDR3 coding DNA: TGTGCCAGCAGCCCGCGGGACAGACCCAATGAGCAGTTCTTC. The chain links TRBV7-9 to TRBJ2-1; tentatively, D is TRBD1 (7 bases). Germline V gene sequence: CDR1 SEHNR, CDR2 FQNEAQ (reference sequence). The germline V and J ends were trimmed by 5 bases and 6 bases, with 14 bases remaining between them. The CDR3 runs to 14 residues. The full variable domain, in which reference TRBV7-9 and TRBJ2-1 provide the parts outside the CDR3, is DTGVSQNPRHKITKRGQNVTFRCDPISEHNRLYWYRQTLGQGPEFLTYFQNEAQLEKSRLLSDRFSAERPKGSFSTLEIQRTEQGDSAMYLCASSPRDRPNEQFFGPGTRLTVL.

This clonotype was seen a few times. This chain links TRBV12-3 or TRBV12-4 with TRBJ1-1, with 12 bases that match TRBD1. Losses at the gene ends were 5 bases for V and 8 bases for J; bases not matched to a gene: 3. CDR3 size: 13 residues. In DNA, the CDR3 is TGTGCCAGCAGTCGGGGGACAGGGGGCGAAGCTTTCTTT. It yields the protein CASSRGTGGEAFF.

The chain combines TRBV5-1 with TRBJ2-3; 12 bases align to TRBD2. Germline V gives CDR1 SGHRS, CDR2 YFSETQ. The V and J ends lost 4 bases and 6 bases, in that order; junction bases with no gene match: 3. The CDR3 runs to 14 residues. CDR3 sequence reads: CASSRLAGEDTQYF. In DNA, the CDR3 is TGCGCCAGCAGCCGACTAGCGGGAGAGGATACGCAGTATTTT.

At least ten counts were recorded for this clonotype. The chain is built from TRBV14 and TRBJ2-3; maybe TRBD1 (5 bases). This CDR3 contains 17 residues. Trimming stripped 4 bases from V and 5 bases from J, with 22 bases between. Per germline, CDR1 SGHDN and CDR2 FVKESK. CDR3 residues: CASSPGRRGHWGDTQYF. The CDR3 DNA follows: TGTGCCAGCAGCCCCGGTCGTCGCGGACACTGGGGAGATACGCAGTATTTT.

This clonotype was observed many times. This sequence joins TRBV28 and TRBJ2-1; D is undetermined. V shed 1 base and J shed 10 bases, with 8 bases lying between them. Germline values: CDR1 MDHEN, CDR2 SYDVKM. This CDR3 is 12 amino acids long. The CDR3 coding sequence is TGTGCCAGCAGTTTATACCCCTCGGAGCAGTTCTTC. Translation: CASSLYPSEQFF.

This clonotype came up many times. The rearrangement links TRBV28 to TRBJ2-5; D may be TRBD2 (6 bases). This CDR3 contains 15 residues. Trimming left V 1 base short and J 2 bases short, with 11 bases between. Per the germline V gene, CDR1 is MDHEN and CDR2 is SYDVKM. The CDR3 loop is CASSLSRERQETQYF. The CDR3 nucleotides are TGTGCCAGCAGTTTATCACGGGAGAGACAAGAGACCCAGTACTTC.

This clonotype was seen many times. The V and J genes are TRBV5-4 and TRBJ1-2; D remains ambiguous. The CDR3 has 16 amino acids. The germline V gene encodes CDR1 SGHNT and CDR2 YYREEE (reference sequence). Trimming stripped 0 bases from V and 4 bases from J, with 16 bases between. CDR3: CASSLATTGFGYGYTF. DNA of the CDR3: TGTGCCAGCAGCTTGGCCACCACGGGGTTTGGCTATGGCTACACCTTC.

This clonotype appeared many times. The chain combines TRBV7-2 with TRBJ2-7; D not certain. The V end was cut by 5 bases, the J end by 6 bases, with 11 bases between. The CDR3 sequence is 12 residues long. The germline gives CDR1 SGHTA, CDR2 FQGNSA. The CDR3 loop reads CASSPDIPEQYF. The CDR3 DNA reads as TGTGCCAGCAGCCCCGATATCCCCGAGCAGTACTTC.

A few counts support this clonotype. One junction end does not reproduce the germline sequence, and a read error may be involved. This chain uses TRBV5-1 with TRBJ2-3, with D tentatively TRBD1 (8 bases). CDR3 length equals 15 residues. Germline V lookup: CDR1 SGHRS, CDR2 YFSETQ. Here the CDR3 reads CASSLAGQGLSSVFF. CDR3 sequence (DNA): TGCGCCAGCAGCTTGGCCGGACAGGGACTATCATCTGTGTTTTTT. Full variable domain (rest looked up from reference TRBV5-1 and TRBJ2-3): KAGVTQTPRYLIKTRGQQVTLSCSPISGHRSVSWYQQTPGQGLQFLFEYFSETQRNKGNFPGRFSGRQFSNSRSEMNVSTLELGDSALYLCASSLAGQGLSSVFFGPGTRLTVL.

This clonotype was picked up many times. The chain recombines TRBV27 with TRBJ1-2; TRBD1 might be the D (5 bases). The CDR3 extends over 14 amino acids. Trimming cost V 5 bases and J 4 bases, with 14 bases left between them. CDR1 and CDR2 (germline): MNHEY, SMNVEV (reference sequence). CDR3: CASSPGGGIYGYTF. DNA of the CDR3: TGTGCCAGCAGTCCCGGGGGGGGGATCTATGGCTACACCTTC.

This clonotype has at least ten counts. At one boundary the junction diverges from the germline segment, which might be a read error. This chain uses TRBV5-4 with TRBJ2-7; 11 bases fit TRBD1. The germline V gene has CDR1 SGHNT and CDR2 YYREEE (reference sequence). The CDR3 has 15 residues. The DNA for the CDR3 is TGTGCCAGCAGTTTGGATGGACAGGGGGCATACGAGCAGTACTTC. Amino acid sequence: CASSLDGQGAYEQYF.

This chain links TRBV6-5 with TRBJ1-6; 8 bases are a match to TRBD1. The V gene's germline CDR1 is MNHEY and CDR2 SVGAGI. The CDR3 sequence is 15 residues long. The J segment lost 9 bases and the V segment lost 6 bases, leaving 10 bases of the junction unmatched. For the CDR3, the DNA is TGTGCCAGCAGAACAGCGGGACAGGCGGGTTCACCCCTCCACTTT. It specifies CASRTAGQAGSPLHF.

There are many counts of this clonotype. This rearrangement joins TRBV20-1 to TRBJ2-1, with D unresolved. From germline, CDR1 is DFQATT and CDR2 SNEGSKA (reference sequence). Trimming left V 6 bases short and J 4 bases short, with 16 bases between. The CDR3 loop spans 14 amino acids. The CDR3 DNA sequence: TGCAGTGCCATCAGCAAAGACGTGTACAATGAGCAGTTCTTC. It is translated as CSAISKDVYNEQFF.

This clonotype was detected only a few times. The V and J genes are TRBV5-1 and TRBJ1-5; a possible D gene is TRBD1 (6 bases). The CDR3 has 14 residues. In germline, CDR1 is SGHRS, CDR2 YFSETQ. V shed 0 bases and J shed 7 bases, with 11 bases lying between them. Written as DNA, the CDR3 is TGCGCCAGCAGCTTGGAGGGGCAGGGGCAGCCCCAGCATTTT. This sequence encodes CASSLEGQGQPQHF.

Ten or more counts support this clonotype. This chain joins TRBV20-1 and TRBJ2-1; TRBD2 matches 11 bases. J was trimmed by 6 bases and V by 0 bases; bases with no gene match: 7. Germline CDR1 reads DFQATT; CDR2 reads SNEGSKA (reference sequence). This CDR3 comprises 16 residues. CDR3 in DNA: TGCAGTGCTAGAGATCCTATAGCGGGAGGGTTCAATGAGCAGTTCTTC. It yields the protein CSARDPIAGGFNEQFF.

This clonotype was seen more than once but under ten times. The chain combines TRBV12-3 or TRBV12-4 with TRBJ2-6; D perhaps matches TRBD1 (5 bases). The CDR3 loop spans 17 amino acids. Trimming removed 0 bases from V and 7 bases from J, with 16 bases in between. CDR3 coding DNA: TGTGCCAGCAGTTTAGCGAACCAGGGCCCCCGCGCCAACGTCCTGACTTTC. It is translated as CASSLANQGPRANVLTF.

This clonotype appeared many times. This CDR3 reads CASSTRLAGGPNEQFF. Written as DNA, the CDR3 is TGTGCCAGCAGCACTCGACTAGCGGGAGGGCCCAATGAGCAGTTCTTC. V usage is TRBV7-8 and J usage is TRBJ2-1; 14 bases map to TRBD2. There are 16 residues in the CDR3. Germline-derived CDR1 and CDR2 are SGHVS and FQNEAQ. V lost 5 bases to trimming and J lost 6 bases; unmatched junction nucleotides: 6.

This clonotype counts as medium-sized (0.01 to 0.1%). J is TRBJ1-1 and V is TRBV20-1; D is possibly TRBD1 (5 bases). Trimming left V 7 bases short and J 1 base short, with 13 bases between. Germline V gene data show CDR1 as DFQATT and CDR2 as SNEGSKA (reference sequence). This CDR3 is 13 amino acids long. Here the CDR3 DNA reads TGCAGTGGGAAAAGGGACGGGAACACTGAAGCTTTCTTT. This translates into CSGKRDGNTEAFF.

This clonotype was counted between two and nine times. The chain combines TRBV5-4 with TRBJ2-5; the match to TRBD2 covers 13 bases. J lost 5 bases, V lost 4 bases, and 5 bases had no gene match. Germline CDR1 reads SGHNT; CDR2 reads YYREEE (reference sequence). The CDR3 is 15 amino acids. CDR3 in amino acids: CASSGGLAGRETQYF. The CDR3 region has the DNA TGTGCCAGCAGCGGGGGACTAGCGGGACGTGAGACCCAGTACTTC.

This clonotype was recorded a few times. The J gene is TRBJ2-3, the V gene TRBV6-6; D is tentatively TRBD1 or TRBD2 (5 bases each). V was trimmed by 4 bases and J by 1 base, leaving 9 bases between them. The CDR3 totals 14 residues. Germline V gives CDR1 MNHNY, CDR2 SVGAGI (reference sequence). CDR3 DNA sequence: TGTGCCAGCAGTTGGGGCGGGCGCACAGATACGCAGTATTTT. Residues: CASSWGGRTDTQYF.

This clonotype was found a few times. The gene calls are TRBV12-3 or TRBV12-4 and TRBJ1-2; 9 nucleotides line up with TRBD1. CDR3 size: 15 residues. Trimming at V came to 0 bases and at J to 7 bases, leaving 6 bases not matched to a gene. CDR3 sequence reads: CASSLAEGTGPGYTF. The CDR3 DNA follows: TGTGCCAGCAGTTTAGCGGAGGGGACAGGGCCTGGCTACACCTTC.